A single T cell receptor beta chain is shown here with its context. The antigen it recognizes is unknown. No much larger clonotype is one base removed from it; base qualities were not supplied. The data derive from a study of T cell changes during pregnancy in multiple sclerosis (dated by TCRdb to between 2017 and 2020). In the study overall: The study looked at changes in the T cell repertoire across pregnancy in women with multiple sclerosis.

CDR1 and CDR2 (LNHDA, SQIVND) derive from the germline V gene (reference sequence). V sheds 9 bases and J sheds 4 bases, leaving 18 bases between their ends. The CDR3 numbers 14 residues from cysteine through phenylalanine. The read is trimmed to its CDR3 DNA, 42 bases read in frame from base 1. The method behind the library was the immunoSEQ multiplex PCR assay. TCRdb limited this immuneACCESS table to in-frame rearrangements with V and J called. A share of clones is missing; checked studies link under half to unresolved V genes, and the rest is unexplained. The sample contains 40,000 to 60,000 clones, about 94% of them found a single time. Jointly, the top ten make up 0.4% to 0.55% of the sample.

The source of this sequence is a female donor with multiple sclerosis, enrolled in a pregnancy study. In this chain, TRBV19 is recombined with TRBJ1-2, with the D gene not clear enough to name. Sequenced material: CD4+ T cells from peripheral blood mononuclear cells, taken in the first trimester of pregnancy. The DNA reads as follows: TGTGCCAGCCTTCATACGGGCCGGGGCTATGGCTACACCTTC. Translation gives CASLHTGRGYGYTF.